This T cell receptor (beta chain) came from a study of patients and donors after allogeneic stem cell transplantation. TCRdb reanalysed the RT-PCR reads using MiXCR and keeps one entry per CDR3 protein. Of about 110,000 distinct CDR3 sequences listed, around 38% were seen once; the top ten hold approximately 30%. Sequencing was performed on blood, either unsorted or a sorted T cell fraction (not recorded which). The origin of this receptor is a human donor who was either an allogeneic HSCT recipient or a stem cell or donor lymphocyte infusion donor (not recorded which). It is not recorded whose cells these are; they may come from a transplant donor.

The CDR3 DNA follows: TGCGCCAGCAGCCATACCGGACAGCCAGGAAACACCATATATTTT. It codes for CASSHTGQPGNTIYF. The rearrangement uses TRBV4-1 and TRBJ1-3; perhaps TRBD1 as D (6 bases). Germline assignment: CDR1 MGHRA and CDR2 YSYEKL. V lost 3 bases to trimming and J lost 4 bases, with 13 bases between them. CDR3 size: 15 residues.